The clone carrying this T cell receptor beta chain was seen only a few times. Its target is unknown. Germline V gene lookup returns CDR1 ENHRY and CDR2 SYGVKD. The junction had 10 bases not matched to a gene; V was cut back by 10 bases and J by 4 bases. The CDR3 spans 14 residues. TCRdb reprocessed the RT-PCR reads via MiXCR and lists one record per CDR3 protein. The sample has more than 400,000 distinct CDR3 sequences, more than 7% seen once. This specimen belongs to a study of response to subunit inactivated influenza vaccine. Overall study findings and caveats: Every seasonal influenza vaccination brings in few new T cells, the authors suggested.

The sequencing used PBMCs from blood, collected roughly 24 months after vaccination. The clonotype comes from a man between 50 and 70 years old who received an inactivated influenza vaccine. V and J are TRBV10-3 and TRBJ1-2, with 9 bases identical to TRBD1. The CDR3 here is CATSRDRDTYGYTF. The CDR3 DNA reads TGTGCCACCTCCCGGGACAGGGATACCTATGGCTACACCTTC.